These 12 T cell receptor beta chains were sequenced from one sample in a study of neurological immune-mediated disorders. Each CDR3 protein is one row after TCRdb ran MiXCR on the 5' RACE reads. The sample records roughly 16,000 distinct CDR3 sequences, approximately 8.8% being singletons. The source material was CD8+ T cells from blood. The receptors here all came from a man between 45 and 60 years old in good health.

This clonotype was observed at least ten times. The gene calls are TRBV12-3 or TRBV12-4 and TRBJ2-3; D is unclear. This CDR3 has 16 amino acids. V was clipped by 2 bases and J by 0 bases, with 12 bases between them. DNA for the CDR3: TGTGCCAGCAGTTTAATCTCGCGGTTAAGCACAGATACGCAGTATTTT. Its translation: CASSLISRLSTDTQYF.

This clonotype was observed many times. This is likely a read error, given that the CDR3 carries no conserved phenylalanine or tryptophan at its end. The DNA is left out, because the CDR3 cannot be placed on it with certainty; the CDR3 is given as TCRdb lists it. The V gene is TRBV5-6, the J gene TRBJ2-7; the D segment call TRBD2 is taken from the table without a DNA check. Inclusive of both ends, the CDR3 amounts to 11 amino acids. The V gene's germline CDR1 is SGHDT and CDR2 YYEEEE. CDR3: CASSASSGTSL.

The V call is TRBV6-6, the J call TRBJ2-7; 9 bases are a match to TRBD1. V lost 6 bases, J lost 0 bases, and 6 bases stayed unmatched. The CDR3 is 15 residues long. CDR1 and CDR2 from the germline V gene are MNHNY and SVGAGI (reference sequence). CDR3 residues: CASSKGQGFSYEQYF. CDR3 nucleotide sequence: TGTGCCAGCAGCAAAGGACAGGGGTTCTCCTACGAGCAGTACTTC.

This clonotype was detected many times. This chain links TRBV5-5 with TRBJ2-3, with 8 bases identical to TRBD2. Germline trimming cut 4 bases from V and 2 bases from J; bases unmatched to any gene: 9. Germline V gives CDR1 SGHKS, CDR2 YYEKEE (reference sequence). CDR3 size: 16 residues. The CDR3: CASSLRPSGSTDTQYF. CDR3 coding DNA: TGTGCCAGCAGCCTCCGGCCTAGCGGGTCCACAGATACGCAGTATTTT.

Many counts were recorded for this clonotype. The chain is built from TRBV10-3 and TRBJ2-1; D unclear. Trimming cost V 6 bases and J 0 bases, with 12 bases left between them. Germline CDR1 and CDR2: ENHRY and SYGVKD. CDR3 length equals 15 residues. DNA of the CDR3: TGTGCCATCAGCCAGAGTTTCAGCTCCTACAATGAGCAGTTCTTC. Translation: CAISQSFSSYNEQFF.

This chain uses TRBV29-1 with TRBJ2-4, with D hard to call. This CDR3 is 16 amino acids long. Germline lookup yields CDR1 SQVTM and CDR2 ANQGSEA. Trimming cost V 4 bases and J 0 bases, with 16 bases left between them. The chain's CDR3 is CSVVDSRKLAKNIQYF. CDR3 nucleotides: TGCAGCGTTGTTGACTCCAGAAAACTAGCCAAAAACATTCAGTACTTC. The full variable domain, its missing parts supplied by reference TRBV29-1 and TRBJ2-4, is SAVISQKPSRDICQRGTSLTIQCQVDSQVTMMFWYRQQPGQSLTLIATANQGSEATYESGFVIDKFPISRPNLTFSTLTVSNMSPEDSSIYLCSVVDSRKLAKNIQYFGAGTRLSVL.

This clonotype occurred many times. V usage is TRBV27 and J usage is TRBJ1-1; 7 bases agree with TRBD1. Germline V gene data show CDR1 as MNHEY and CDR2 as SMNVEV (reference sequence). The V gene end was trimmed by 5 bases and the J gene end by 0 bases; junction bases not matched to a gene: 3. The CDR3 covers 14 residues. The CDR3 sequence is CASSITGVNTEAFF. CDR3 nucleotides: TGTGCCAGCAGTATAACAGGGGTGAACACTGAAGCTTTCTTT.

This clonotype was observed many times. V gene TRBV6-5 combines with J gene TRBJ2-1; 9 bases line up with TRBD2. Per germline, CDR1 MNHEY and CDR2 SVGAGI. Germline trimming cut 4 bases from V and 7 bases from J; bases unmatched to any gene: 11. The CDR3 spans 16 residues. The CDR3 region has the DNA TGTGCCAGCAGTTTCAGTTTAGCGGGAGTGGTTAATGAGCAGTTCTTC. It specifies CASSFSLAGVVNEQFF.

By sample share, this clonotype is medium-sized. V gene TRBV20-1 combines with J gene TRBJ1-1, with no clear D. This CDR3 contains 13 residues. CDR1 DFQATT and CDR2 SNEGSKA come from the germline V gene (reference sequence). The V gene lost 0 bases and the J gene lost 10 bases, with 15 bases spanning the gap. DNA of the CDR3: TGCAGTGCTAGAGATACAACGGCCCTTGGAGCTTTCTTT. Protein: CSARDTTALGAFF.

This chain connects TRBV27 to TRBJ1-5, with 9 bases fitting TRBD1. V trimming: 7 bases; J trimming: 8 bases; junction bases outside the gene matches: 6. The length of the CDR3 is 13 residues. Per germline, CDR1 MNHEY and CDR2 SMNVEV (reference sequence). CDR3 in DNA: TGTGCCAGCAAAGGGACAGGGTTAGAGCCCCAGCATTTT. Residues: CASKGTGLEPQHF.

This clonotype was seen at least ten times. The CDR3 sequence: CSDPNTGELFF. The CDR3 DNA follows: TGCAGTGATCCGAACACCGGGGAGCTGTTTTTT. The rearrangement uses TRBV20-1 and TRBJ2-2; D remains unclear. Trimming took off 7 bases at V and 0 bases at J, with 3 bases between the two ends. CDR3 size: 11 residues. Germline-derived CDR1 and CDR2 are DFQATT and SNEGSKA (reference sequence).

This clonotype was seen many times. The chain uses TRBV5-1 and TRBJ2-7; 8 positions match TRBD1. CDR3 size: 13 residues. The germline gives CDR1 SGHRS, CDR2 YFSETQ. With V trimmed by 3 bases and J by 4 bases, 3 bases remained unmatched. CDR3 in amino acids: CASSSTGVYEQYF. For the CDR3, the DNA is TGCGCCAGCAGCTCGACAGGGGTATACGAGCAGTACTTC. The whole variable domain, filled in from reference TRBV5-1 and TRBJ2-7, reads KAGVTQTPRYLIKTRGQQVTLSCSPISGHRSVSWYQQTPGQGLQFLFEYFSETQRNKGNFPGRFSGRQFSNSRSEMNVSTLELGDSALYLCASSSTGVYEQYFGPGTRLTVT.